What follows is one T cell receptor (beta chain) and its context. The sample contains more than one DNA sequence encoding this CDR3. The CDR3 spans 16 residues. The germline V gene has CDR1 SNHLY and CDR2 FYNNEI. The data originate from a study of blood T cell repertoires in COVID-19. Background on the study: Spain, Italy and the United States supplied samples that represented acute and convalescent COVID-19. T cells, B-cell-depleted T cells, or PBMCs supplied cDNA or gDNA.

In the original workflow: Nucleated cell counts were estimated from reference gene primer amplification. The assay was immunoSEQ multiplex PCR, and TCRdb's table has in-frame clones only and misses some. The D gene and trimming were derived from the DNA, and the V and J assignments and clone size from that table. This sample yields about 170,000 clones, of which 86% are seen a single time; over 7% belongs to the top ten. This sequence was found in a woman older than 75 in a cohort sampled during active or convalescent COVID-19. Sequenced sample: peripheral blood. This chain uses TRBV2 with TRBJ1-5; no definite D call. The CDR3 loop reads CASSREGAASNQPQHF. In nucleotides, the CDR3 is TGTGCTAGCTCACGTGAGGGTGCAGCCTCCAATCAGCCCCAGCATTTT.